The 21 T cell receptor beta chains reported below all come from one sample, sequenced in a study of human T cells and chemical hapten exposure. TCRdb ran MiXCR on the RACE reads and lists one entry per CDR3 protein. The sample has under 120,000 distinct CDR3 sequences; about 11% are singletons. Regarding time point: patch test 1, 2 weeks after DPC sensitization. Treatment of the sample: therapeutic diphenylcyclopropenone sensitization with weekly scalp DPC. Specimen: whole blood, collected in connection with sensitization to the hapten diphenylcyclopropenone (DPC). The receptor source for this set is a woman aged 35 to 49 with alopecia areata. Some clones in this sample may be carry-over from other donors' samples.

There are a few counts of this clonotype. J is TRBJ2-3 and V is TRBV5-4; perhaps TRBD2 as D (6 bases). Trimming took off 4 bases at V and 2 bases at J, with 14 bases between the two ends. The CDR3 extends over 15 amino acids. Germline V CDR1 and CDR2: SGHNT, YYREEE (reference sequence). CDR3 amino acids: CASSRPEGLTDTQYF. CDR3 DNA sequence: TGTGCCAGCAGCCGACCGGAGGGGCTCACAGATACGCAGTATTTT.

This clonotype was recorded a few times. The chain is built from TRBV2 and TRBJ2-7; the match to TRBD1 covers 9 bases. CDR3 length: 15 amino acids. J lost 3 bases, V lost 6 bases, and 9 bases had no gene match. Germline CDR1 and CDR2: SNHLY and FYNNEI. For the CDR3, the DNA is TGTGCCAGCAGAAGGGACAGGGCTCCCTACTACGAGCAGTACTTC. This gives the protein CASRRDRAPYYEQYF.

This clonotype showed up many times. The V and J genes are TRBV12-3 or TRBV12-4 and TRBJ2-2; TRBD2 is a possible D gene (6 bases). The CDR3 runs to 20 residues. V lost 0 bases, J lost 1 base, and 21 bases lay in between. Here the CDR3 DNA reads TGTGCCAGCAGTTTAGCGGCCGCGGCGGGGTACTATCAGAACACCGGGGAGCTGTTTTTT. Residues: CASSLAAAAGYYQNTGELFF.

This clonotype has at least ten counts. The chain joins TRBV6-2 or TRBV6-3 to TRBJ2-7; weak D call: TRBD2 (6 bases). The CDR3 has 13 residues. The V end was cut by 8 bases, the J end by 6 bases, with 17 bases between. The germline gives CDR1 MNHEY, CDR2 SVGEGT. CDR3 loop: CASAPWGEGEQYF. CDR3 nucleotides: TGTGCCAGCGCCCCTTGGGGGGAAGGCGAGCAGTACTTC.

J is TRBJ2-3 and V is TRBV7-2, with D uncertain. Germline V CDR1 and CDR2: SGHTA, FQGNSA. V dropped 3 bases and J dropped 2 bases, with 6 bases sitting between them. This CDR3 is built from 13 residues. The DNA of the CDR3 is TGTGCCAGCAGCTTCGCCATCACAGATACGCAGTATTTT. Residues: CASSFAITDTQYF.

The chain couples TRBV7-9 to TRBJ2-7; 8 positions match TRBD1. The junction had 6 bases not matched to a gene; V was cut back by 5 bases and J by 3 bases. Looked up from germline, CDR1 is SEHNR and CDR2 is FQNEAQ (reference sequence). The length of the CDR3 is 14 residues. The CDR3 DNA is TGTGCCAGCAGCCGCGGACAGGGCGGCTACGAGCAGTACTTC. Encoded protein: CASSRGQGGYEQYF.

The sample holds many counts of this clonotype. The chain carries TRBV7-9 and TRBJ2-5; maybe TRBD1 (5 bases). This CDR3 is built from 14 residues. The germline CDR1 and CDR2 sequences are SEHNR and FQNEAQ (reference sequence). V was shortened by 4 bases and J by 3 bases, with 12 bases between the two germline ends. The DNA of the CDR3 is TGTGCCAGCAGCTGGGCAGGGATTAAAGAGACCCAGTACTTC. It yields the protein CASSWAGIKETQYF. Full variable domain (rest looked up from reference TRBV7-9 and TRBJ2-5): DTGVSQNPRHKITKRGQNVTFRCDPISEHNRLYWYRQTLGQGPEFLTYFQNEAQLEKSRLLSDRFSAERPKGSFSTLEIQRTEQGDSAMYLCASSWAGIKETQYFGPGTRLLVL.

This clonotype was picked up a small number of times. The chain has TRBV29-1 and TRBJ2-5; D perhaps matches TRBD2 (5 bases). V gave up 1 base and J gave up 3 bases, with 12 bases separating them. This CDR3 comprises 14 residues. Germline V gene data show CDR1 as SQVTM and CDR2 as ANQGSEA. The CDR3 DNA reads TGCAGCGTTGAAGGGTCGGGAAGGGAAGAGACCCAGTACTTC. This gives the protein CSVEGSGREETQYF.

A few counts support this clonotype. This sequence joins TRBV20-1 and TRBJ1-1, with D tentatively TRBD1 (5 bases). The CDR3 is made up of 11 amino acids. CDR1 and CDR2 from the germline V gene are DFQATT and SNEGSKA (reference sequence). The CDR3 DNA sequence: TGCGGGGGGTTCATGAACACTGAAGCTTTCTTT. Its translation is CGGFMNTEAFF.

This clonotype was counted between two and nine times. V is TRBV11-2 and J is TRBJ2-1, with 8 bases fitting TRBD2. The CDR3 has 15 residues. The V gene's germline CDR1 is SGHAT and CDR2 FQNNGV. V dropped 5 bases and J dropped 4; count of bases not matched to a gene: 7. The DNA of the CDR3 is TGTGCCAGCAGCCGGAGCGGGGGCCCTTACAATGAGCAGTTCTTC. Residues: CASSRSGGPYNEQFF.

Worth noting for this clonotype: An end of the junction differs from the germline gene, which may be a read error. This chain joins TRBV29-1 and TRBJ2-3; D is possibly TRBD2 (6 bases). Germline values: CDR1 SQVTM, CDR2 ANQGSEA. The CDR3 is 15 amino acids. The CDR3 DNA reads as TGCAGCGTGCGGGGCAGCCCTGGGGCCACAGATACGCTGTATTTT. Translating it yields CSVRGSPGATDTLYF.

This clonotype was picked up a small number of times. Written as DNA, the CDR3 is TGTGCCAGCAGTTCCCGGGACACCTACACCGGGGAGCTGTTTTTT. Residues: CASSSRDTYTGELFF. The genes are TRBV28 and TRBJ2-2, with D perhaps matching TRBD1 (6 bases). V was pared by 4 bases and J by 3 bases, with 12 bases between. This CDR3 has 15 amino acids. CDR1 is MDHEN, CDR2 SYDVKM, per germline.

V and J are TRBV7-9 and TRBJ1-5; tentative D call: TRBD1 (6 bases). This CDR3 has 16 amino acids. Germline V CDR1 and CDR2: SEHNR, FQNEAQ (reference sequence). Trimming cost V 2 bases and J 3 bases, with 14 bases left between them. CDR3 sequence reads: CASSLRTANHNQPQHF. Written as DNA, the CDR3 is TGTGCCAGCAGCTTAAGGACAGCGAACCACAATCAGCCCCAGCATTTT.

The table lists this clonotype with many counts. V is TRBV12-3 or TRBV12-4 and J is TRBJ1-5; TRBD1 might be the D (5 bases). CDR3 length: 14 amino acids. The ends were cut back, 5 bases at V and 3 bases at J, with 11 bases in the middle. The CDR3 reads CASSPDRDNQPQHF. For the CDR3, the DNA is TGTGCCAGCAGTCCCGACAGAGACAATCAGCCCCAGCATTTT.

This clonotype was picked up many times. This chain joins TRBV7-9 and TRBJ2-7, with D possibly called TRBD1 or TRBD2 (5 bases each). The CDR3 has 13 amino acids. V was shortened by 5 bases and J by 2 bases, with 10 bases between the two germline ends. The germline V gene has CDR1 SEHNR and CDR2 FQNEAQ (reference sequence). CDR3 amino acids: CASSPGPTYEQYF. In DNA form, the CDR3 reads TGTGCCAGCAGCCCGGGGCCCACCTACGAGCAGTACTTC.

The V call is TRBV9, the J call TRBJ1-1; D may be TRBD1 (5 bases). V was clipped by 3 bases and J by 4 bases, with 19 bases between them. Germline lookup yields CDR1 SGDLS and CDR2 YYNGEE. The CDR3 runs 16 residues. CDR3 amino acids: CASSAGVGQTTTEAFF. The CDR3 DNA is TGTGCCAGCAGCGCGGGGGTAGGGCAGACAACCACTGAAGCTTTCTTT.

This clonotype came up many times. The chain has TRBV25-1 and TRBJ1-1; no definite D call. Trimming took 6 bases from V and 6 from J, leaving 8 bases between them. This CDR3 has 11 amino acids. Germline CDR1 is MGHDK and CDR2 is SYGVNS. The CDR3 DNA reads as TGTGCCAGCAGGTGGAGGGCTGAAGCTTTCTTT. Protein: CASRWRAEAFF.

This clonotype was picked up a small number of times. V gene TRBV29-1 combines with J gene TRBJ1-2; 7 bases match TRBD1. V trimming: 5 bases; J trimming: 8 bases; junction bases outside the gene matches: 5. This CDR3 comprises 11 residues. Germline V lookup: CDR1 SQVTM, CDR2 ANQGSEA. CDR3 nucleotide sequence: TGCAGCGTTAGGGGGCCTGAAGGCTACACCTTC. Encoded protein: CSVRGPEGYTF. Based on the CDR3 plus reference TRBV29-1 and TRBJ1-2, the full variable domain is SAVISQKPSRDICQRGTSLTIQCQVDSQVTMMFWYRQQPGQSLTLIATANQGSEATYESGFVIDKFPISRPNLTFSTLTVSNMSPEDSSIYLCSVRGPEGYTFGSGTRLTVV.

This clonotype was seen a few times. The V call is TRBV11-3, the J call TRBJ2-2; 9 bases match TRBD2. The CDR3 runs 17 residues. V gave up 5 bases and J gave up 1 base; unmatched junction bases: 8. CDR1 SGHNT and CDR2 YENEEA come from the germline V gene. CDR3 sequence reads: CASSPGGGRENTGELFF. CDR3 sequence (DNA): TGTGCCAGCAGCCCCGGGGGCGGGAGGGAGAACACCGGGGAGCTGTTTTTT.

This chain joins TRBV9 and TRBJ2-2, with TRBD2 matching over 7 bases. The CDR3 has 15 amino acids. V dropped 4 bases and J dropped 0; count of bases not matched to a gene: 3. Per the germline V gene, CDR1 is SGDLS and CDR2 is YYNGEE. CDR3 DNA sequence: TGTGCCAGCAGCATTGGGGGGGCGAACACCGGGGAGCTGTTTTTT. The encoded protein is CASSIGGANTGELFF.

This clonotype showed up many times. This chain joins TRBV11-2 and TRBJ2-7, with D possibly being TRBD2 (6 bases). This CDR3 spans 14 amino acids. Between the trimmed V and J ends, which lost 6 bases and 3 bases, there was a span of 15 bases. The germline gives CDR1 SGHAT, CDR2 FQNNGV. CDR3 in DNA: TGTGCCAGCAGTTACCTGCGGGGCCTCTACGAGCAGTACTTC. This gives the protein CASSYLRGLYEQYF.